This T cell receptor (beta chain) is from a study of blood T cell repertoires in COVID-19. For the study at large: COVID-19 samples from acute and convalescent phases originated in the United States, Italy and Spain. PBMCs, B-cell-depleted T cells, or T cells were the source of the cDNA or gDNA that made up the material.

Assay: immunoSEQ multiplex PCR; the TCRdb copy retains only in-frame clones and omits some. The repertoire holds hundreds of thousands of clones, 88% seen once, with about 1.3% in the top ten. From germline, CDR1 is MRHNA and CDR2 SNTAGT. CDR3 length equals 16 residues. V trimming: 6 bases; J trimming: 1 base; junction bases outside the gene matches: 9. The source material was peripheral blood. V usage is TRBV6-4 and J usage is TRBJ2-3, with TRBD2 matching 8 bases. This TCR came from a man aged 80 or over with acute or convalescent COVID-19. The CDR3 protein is CASSASGTRGTDTQYF. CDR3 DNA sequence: TGTGCCAGCAGCGCTTCCGGGACTAGGGGCACAGATACGCAGTATTTT.